The entry below describes one TCR beta chain. The record originates from a study of blood T cell repertoires in COVID-19. The wider study: Specimens from acute and convalescent COVID-19 originated in the United States, Italy and Spain. The analysed material was cDNA or gDNA that came from T cells, B-cell-depleted T cells, or PBMCs.

Per the original data handling: Amplification of reference gene primers provided the estimated nucleated cell counts. The table came from immunoSEQ multiplex PCR; TCRdb's copy has only in-frame clones and leaves some out. V, J and clone size reflect that table, while D and trimming were determined from the DNA. This repertoire shows some 250,000 clones, about 80% found once; its top ten account for around 3.4%. V was pared by 7 bases and J by 2 bases, with 10 bases between. Germline V gives CDR1 SNHLY, CDR2 FYNNEI. The CDR3 totals 13 residues. What was sequenced was peripheral blood. This receptor was obtained from a woman over 75 with acute or convalescent COVID-19. The rearrangement links TRBV2 to TRBJ2-3, with D possibly being TRBD2 (7 bases). The CDR3 DNA is TGTGCCAGCACTGGGGGGGCCACAGATACGCAGTATTTT. It encodes CASTGGATDTQYF.